A selection of T cell receptor beta chains follows, all from one sample in a study of blood T cell repertoires in COVID-19. Clones were sequenced by immunoSEQ multiplex PCR, and TCRdb holds only the in-frame ones, with some missing. The sample includes roughly 210,000 clones, about nine tenths of them seen just once. The sample was PBMCs or T cells enriched from blood (not recorded which). These receptors were taken from a man aged 25 to 40 in a cohort exposed to, infected with or recovered from COVID-19 (not recorded which). The CDR3 runs from the conserved cysteine through the conserved F or W.

V gene	J gene	CDR3 protein
TRBV7-7	TRBJ2-2	CASSLAGGTGELFF
TRBV18	TRBJ2-2	CASSSTGDIRTGELFF
TRBV5-1	TRBJ2-3	CASSSQGAVNTQYF
TRBV27	TRBJ1-4	CASSPRTGGEKLFF
TRBV7-7	TRBJ2-3	CASSLSLKGVGTDTQYF
TRBV5-5	TRBJ2-1	CASNRYNEQFF
TRBV9	TRBJ2-1	CASSVVEGRVGEQFF
TRBV7-7	TRBJ2-1	CASSLGTGGGHEQFF
TRBV4-1	TRBJ2-2	CASAGTSVLEGNTGELFF
TRBV6-5	TRBJ2-7	CASSYSVTGMSEQYF
TRBV6-1	TRBJ1-1	CASSEGEEDTEAFF
TRBV7-6	TRBJ1-6	CASSSGQGARSPLHF
TRBV25-1	TRBJ1-2	CASSGGYGYTF
TRBV5-1	TRBJ1-1	CASSLEFGPADTEAFF
TRBV5-8	TRBJ1-5	CASSLAVRSNQPQHF
TRBV7-9	TRBJ1-5	CASSLGGGGPGQPQHF
TRBV19	TRBJ2-2	CASRQGLANTGELFF
TRBV4-2	TRBJ2-3	CASSLRPREGSDTQYF
TRBV5-1	TRBJ1-2	CASSLGTGASNYGYTF
TRBV2	TRBJ2-5	CARSWTSGQGTQYF
TRBV5-1	TRBJ2-1	CASSLMESDWEEQFF
TRBV11-3	TRBJ2-1	CASSFNFLTGLTEQFF
TRBV4-3	TRBJ1-1	CASSQKGDSVAFF
TRBV5-5	TRBJ1-1	CASSSPELGRNTEAFF
TRBV19	TRBJ2-7	CASSLGQGETTYEQYF
TRBV4-2	TRBJ2-1	CASSQEEFGEGNEQFF
TRBV28	TRBJ1-5	CASRRSNQPQHF
TRBV28	TRBJ2-1	CASSFESSGYYNEQFF
TRBV6-2/TRBV6-3	TRBJ1-2	CASSLGTSRGYGYTF
TRBV6-2/TRBV6-3	TRBJ1-4	CASSAGTGVEKLFF
TRBV27	TRBJ2-2	CASSFQGSELFF
TRBV3-1/TRBV3-2	TRBJ2-1	CASSRRLAGELVNEQFF
TRBV9	TRBJ2-1	CASSVGPAYNEQFF
TRBV19	TRBJ1-1	CASSQVTNTEAFF
TRBV25-1	TRBJ2-3	CASTPTSGRVDTQYF
TRBV5-1	TRBJ1-2	CASSFGGVGVVRGYTF
TRBV27	TRBJ1-3	CASSSGTRNTIYF
TRBV2	TRBJ2-1	CASSRDRGFNEQFF
TRBV19	TRBJ2-7	CASRDRDRVLSEQYF
TRBV2	TRBJ1-2	CASSVSREAGYTF
TRBV6-5	TRBJ1-3	CASRETGASGNTIYF
TRBV6-5	TRBJ1-5	CASFRGNQPQHF
TRBV4-3	TRBJ1-2	CASSPASQRGYGYTF
TRBV19	TRBJ1-2	CASSPQIRQVRDYGYTF
TRBV12-2	TRBJ2-3	CASRLAHSGRGPDTQYF
TRBV19	TRBJ1-5	CASSMVQGNQPQHF
TRBV4-2	TRBJ1-1	CASSQESPGVGTEAFF
TRBV10-2	TRBJ1-5	CASSSTGARQPQHF
TRBV19	TRBJ2-5	CASGRETQYF
TRBV5-1	TRBJ1-3	CASSLSPSSSGNTIYF
TRBV3-1/TRBV3-2	TRBJ2-1	CASSSASAIVYNEQFF
TRBV24-1	TRBJ2-2	CATSDRASIGGPGELFF
TRBV9	TRBJ1-6	CASSVGTGGNSPLHF
TRBV28	TRBJ2-6	CASSSLQGSGANVLTF
TRBV11-2	TRBJ2-2	CASSALGAGELFF